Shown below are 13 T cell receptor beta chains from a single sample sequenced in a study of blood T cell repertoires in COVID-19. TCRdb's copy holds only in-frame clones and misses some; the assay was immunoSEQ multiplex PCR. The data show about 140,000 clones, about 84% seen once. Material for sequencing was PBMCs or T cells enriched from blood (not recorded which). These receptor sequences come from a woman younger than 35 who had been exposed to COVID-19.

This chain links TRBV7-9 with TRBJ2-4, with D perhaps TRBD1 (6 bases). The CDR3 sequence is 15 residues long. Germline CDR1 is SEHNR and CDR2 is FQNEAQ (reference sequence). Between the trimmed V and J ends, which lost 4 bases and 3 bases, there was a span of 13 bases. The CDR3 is CASSSTGFGKNIQYF. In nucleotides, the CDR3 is TGTGCCAGCAGCTCAACAGGGTTTGGCAAAAACATTCAGTACTTC. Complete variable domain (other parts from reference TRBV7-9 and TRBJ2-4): DTGVSQNPRHKITKRGQNVTFRCDPISEHNRLYWYRQTLGQGPEFLTYFQNEAQLEKSRLLSDRFSAERPKGSFSTLEIQRTEQGDSAMYLCASSSTGFGKNIQYFGAGTRLSVL.

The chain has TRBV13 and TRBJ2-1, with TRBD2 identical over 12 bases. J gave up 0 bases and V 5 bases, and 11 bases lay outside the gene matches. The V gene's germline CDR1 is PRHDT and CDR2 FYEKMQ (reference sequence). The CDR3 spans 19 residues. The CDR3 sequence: CASSQKGLAGWSSYNEQFF. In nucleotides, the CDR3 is TGTGCCAGCAGCCAGAAGGGACTAGCGGGCTGGAGCTCCTACAATGAGCAGTTCTTC.

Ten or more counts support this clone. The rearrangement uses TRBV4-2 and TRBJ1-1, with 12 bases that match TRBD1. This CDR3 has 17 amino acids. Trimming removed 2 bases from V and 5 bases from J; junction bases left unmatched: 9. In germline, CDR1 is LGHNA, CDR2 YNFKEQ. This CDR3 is CASSQPPGQGARTEAFF. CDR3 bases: TGTGCCAGCAGCCAACCACCGGGACAGGGGGCAAGAACTGAAGCTTTCTTT.

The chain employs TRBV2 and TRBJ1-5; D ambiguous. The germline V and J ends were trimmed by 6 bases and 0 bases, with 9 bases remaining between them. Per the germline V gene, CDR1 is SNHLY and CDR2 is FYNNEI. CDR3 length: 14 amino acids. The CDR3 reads CASSERHSNQPQHF. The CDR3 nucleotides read TGTGCCAGCAGCGAAAGACATAGCAATCAGCCCCAGCATTTT.

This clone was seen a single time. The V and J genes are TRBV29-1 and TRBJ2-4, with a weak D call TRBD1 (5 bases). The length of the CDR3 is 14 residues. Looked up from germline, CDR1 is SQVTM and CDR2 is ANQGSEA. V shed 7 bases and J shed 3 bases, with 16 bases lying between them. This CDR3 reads CSAWNPTDKNIQYF. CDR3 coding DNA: TGCAGCGCCTGGAATCCGACAGACAAAAACATTCAGTACTTC.

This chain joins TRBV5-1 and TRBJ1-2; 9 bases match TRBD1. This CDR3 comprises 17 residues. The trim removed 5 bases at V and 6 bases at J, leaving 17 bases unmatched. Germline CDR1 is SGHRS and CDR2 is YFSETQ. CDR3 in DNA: TGCGCCAGCAGACGTACTGTCGGGACAGGGATTTTTGATGGCTACACCTTC. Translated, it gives CASRRTVGTGIFDGYTF.

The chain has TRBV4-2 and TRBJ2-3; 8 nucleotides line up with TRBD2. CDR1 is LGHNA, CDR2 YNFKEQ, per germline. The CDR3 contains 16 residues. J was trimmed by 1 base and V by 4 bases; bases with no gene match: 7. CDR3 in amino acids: CASSLAGPRGTDTQYF. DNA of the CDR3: TGTGCCAGCAGCCTAGCGGGACCCCGCGGCACAGATACGCAGTATTTT.

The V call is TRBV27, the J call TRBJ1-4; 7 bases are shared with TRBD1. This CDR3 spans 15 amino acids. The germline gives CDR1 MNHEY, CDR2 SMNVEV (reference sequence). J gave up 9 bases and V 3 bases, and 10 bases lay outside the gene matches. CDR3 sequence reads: CASSFEGQRPKKLFF. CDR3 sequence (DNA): TGTGCCAGCAGTTTTGAGGGACAGAGGCCGAAAAAACTGTTTTTT.

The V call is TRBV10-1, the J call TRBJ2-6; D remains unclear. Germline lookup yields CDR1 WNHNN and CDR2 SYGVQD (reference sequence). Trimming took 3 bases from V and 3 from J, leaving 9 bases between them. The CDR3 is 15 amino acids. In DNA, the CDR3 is TGCGCCAGCAGTGATCCGTCTCTTGGGGCCAACGTCCTGACTTTC. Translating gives CASSDPSLGANVLTF.

The DNA for the CDR3 is TGTGCCAGCAGTTTATTCAGGGTTAACTATGGCTACACCTTC. Translation gives CASSLFRVNYGYTF. The chain has TRBV28 and TRBJ1-2, with a tentative D call TRBD1 (5 bases). In germline, CDR1 is MDHEN, CDR2 SYDVKM. The CDR3 is made up of 14 amino acids. The V gene lost 1 base and the J gene lost 1 base, with 7 bases spanning the gap.

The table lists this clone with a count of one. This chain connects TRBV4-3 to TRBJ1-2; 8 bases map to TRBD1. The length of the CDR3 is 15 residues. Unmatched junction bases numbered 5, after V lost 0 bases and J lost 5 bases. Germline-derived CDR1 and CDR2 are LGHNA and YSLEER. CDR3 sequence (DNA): TGCGCCAGCAGCCAAGAATCCGACAGGGGTTATGGCTACACCTTC. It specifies CASSQESDRGYGYTF.

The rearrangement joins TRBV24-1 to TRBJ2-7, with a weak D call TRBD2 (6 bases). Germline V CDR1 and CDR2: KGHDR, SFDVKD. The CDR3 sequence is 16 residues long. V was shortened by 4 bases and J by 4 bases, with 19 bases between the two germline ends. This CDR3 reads CATSDPTGGSLYEQYF. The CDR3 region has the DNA TGTGCCACCAGTGACCCCACCGGGGGATCTTTATACGAGCAGTACTTC.

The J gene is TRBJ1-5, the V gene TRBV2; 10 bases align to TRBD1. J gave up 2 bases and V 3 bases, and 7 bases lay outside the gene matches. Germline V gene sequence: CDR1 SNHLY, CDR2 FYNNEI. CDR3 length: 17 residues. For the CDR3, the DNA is TGTGCCAGCAGTGAGGACAGGGGGGGTGGAGGCAATCAGCCCCAGCATTTT. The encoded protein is CASSEDRGGGGNQPQHF.